This entry lists 27 T cell receptor beta chains sequenced from one sample in a study of blood T cell repertoires in COVID-19. Data came from immunoSEQ multiplex PCR; TCRdb stores just in-frame clones and leaves some out. Among over 60,000 clones listed, approximately 90% were seen once. Input material: peripheral blood. All receptors derive from a man between 65 and 85 years old with active or convalescent COVID-19.

This clone has a handful of counts. The chain joins TRBV28 to TRBJ2-1; TRBD2 matches 11 bases. J was trimmed by 4 bases and V by 6 bases; bases with no gene match: 8. This CDR3 has 16 residues. CDR1 is MDHEN, CDR2 SYDVKM, per germline. The CDR3 bases are TGTGCCAGCAGGGGGACTAGCGGTCGTTTGTACAATGAGCAGTTCTTC. Amino acids: CASRGTSGRLYNEQFF.

This clone was detected only once. The V gene is TRBV5-1, the J gene TRBJ1-6, with TRBD1 identical over 9 bases. The ends lost 4 bases at V and 9 bases at J; junction bases unmatched: 2. Germline V gene sequence: CDR1 SGHRS, CDR2 YFSETQ. This CDR3 comprises 13 residues. The CDR3 coding sequence is TGCGCCAGCAGCGGGACAGGGACTTCACCCCTCCACTTT. This translates into CASSGTGTSPLHF.

This rearrangement joins TRBV6-1 to TRBJ2-7; no reliable D call. The germline V gene has CDR1 MNHNS and CDR2 SASEGT. CDR3 length equals 14 residues. V was clipped by 1 base and J by 9 bases, with 16 bases between them. The DNA of the CDR3 is TGTGCCAGCAGTGAAGTGGGTTTGAGGTCCGGGCAGTACTTC. Residues: CASSEVGLRSGQYF.

The V gene is TRBV2, the J gene TRBJ1-3, with D maybe TRBD1 (5 bases). V was shortened by 4 bases and J by 4 bases, with 11 bases between the two germline ends. The CDR3 runs 14 residues. Germline CDR1 and CDR2: SNHLY and FYNNEI. As DNA, the CDR3 is TGTGCCAGCAGTGGGACAAACCAAGGAAACACCATATATTTT. Protein: CASSGTNQGNTIYF.

The CDR3 DNA is TGTGCCAGCTCAAGGGCGGGCGGCACCGGGGAGCTGTTTTTT. This codes for CASSRAGGTGELFF. The J gene is TRBJ2-2, the V gene TRBV18; D possibly corresponds to TRBD2 (5 bases). Trimming cost V 5 bases and J 4 bases, with 11 bases left between them. The CDR3 loop spans 14 amino acids. In germline, CDR1 is KGHSH, CDR2 LQKENI.

The chain recombines TRBV11-2 with TRBJ1-2; possible D gene TRBD1, 5 bases. Germline V gives CDR1 SGHAT, CDR2 FQNNGV. This CDR3 spans 14 amino acids. Trimming stripped 5 bases from V and 2 bases from J, with 12 bases between. CDR3 DNA sequence: TGTGCCAGCAGCCTAGGAACAGGCAACTATGGCTACACCTTC. Amino acid sequence: CASSLGTGNYGYTF.

V gene TRBV12-3 or TRBV12-4 combines with J gene TRBJ2-7; TRBD2 matches 10 bases. The CDR3 is 13 residues long. Trimming took 10 bases from V and 6 from J; bases not matched to a gene: 9. CDR3 amino acids: CATRLAGASEQYF. Here the CDR3 DNA reads TGTGCCACGCGGCTAGCGGGAGCTTCCGAGCAGTACTTC.

The chain is built from TRBV28 and TRBJ1-2, with 8 bases matching TRBD1. Trimming took 6 bases from V and 8 from J; bases not matched to a gene: 5. Germline V gene data show CDR1 as MDHEN and CDR2 as SYDVKM. CDR3 length: 12 residues. CDR3 protein: CASSSQGAGYTF. CDR3 sequence (DNA): TGTGCCAGCAGCAGCCAGGGGGCAGGCTACACCTTC.

V and J are TRBV18 and TRBJ1-1; 7 bases align to TRBD1. Trimming at V came to 1 base and at J to 1 base, leaving 9 bases not matched to a gene. CDR3 size: 17 residues. Per the germline V gene, CDR1 is KGHSH and CDR2 is LQKENI. The CDR3 DNA reads TGTGCCAGCTCACCACTTAGACAGGGAGGAACGAACACTGAAGCTTTCTTT. It specifies CASSPLRQGGTNTEAFF.

To note about this clone: Other DNA sequences in this sample translate to the same CDR3. This sequence joins TRBV25-1 and TRBJ1-2, with TRBD1 matching over 9 bases. The CDR3 is 14 residues long. The germline CDR1 and CDR2 sequences are MGHDK and SYGVNS. Losses at the gene ends were 6 bases for V and 6 bases for J; bases not matched to a gene: 8. CDR3 DNA sequence: TGTGCCAGCAGCGAAACAGGGGGCAGGGATGGCTACACCTTC. This sequence encodes CASSETGGRDGYTF.

The chain carries TRBV5-4 and TRBJ2-7; 8 bases map to TRBD2. CDR3 size: 16 residues. Unmatched junction bases numbered 5, after V lost 0 bases and J lost 0 bases. Germline V gene lookup returns CDR1 SGHNT and CDR2 YYREEE (reference sequence). CDR3 sequence: CASSLVLSGNSYEQYF. In DNA, the CDR3 is TGTGCCAGCAGCTTGGTGCTTAGCGGGAACTCCTACGAGCAGTACTTC.

The V call is TRBV6-2 or TRBV6-3, the J call TRBJ1-5; the D is unclear. Trimming took 2 bases from V and 3 from J, leaving 17 bases between them. Looked up from germline, CDR1 is MNHEY and CDR2 is SVGEGT. The CDR3 runs 17 residues. DNA for the CDR3: TGTGCCAGCAGTTACCTTCCCCCCCGAGCCCTCAATCAGCCCCAGCATTTT. This translates into CASSYLPPRALNQPQHF.

This rearrangement joins TRBV6-6 to TRBJ2-1; D not resolved. The CDR3 sequence is 12 residues long. Germline lookup yields CDR1 MNHNY and CDR2 SVGAGI (reference sequence). The V end lost 2 bases, the J end lost 5 bases, and 4 bases lay between the germline ends. The CDR3 DNA reads as TGTGCCAGCAGTTACCTAGACAATGAGCAGTTCTTC. It specifies CASSYLDNEQFF.

The chain uses TRBV5-1 and TRBJ2-2; D might be TRBD1 (6 bases). Trimming removed 0 bases at V and 0 bases at J, with 9 bases between. Germline-derived CDR1 and CDR2 are SGHRS and YFSETQ. This CDR3 region has 16 residues. In DNA form, the CDR3 reads TGCGCCAGCAGCTTGGCTGGGACAACGAACACCGGGGAGCTGTTTTTT. Protein sequence: CASSLAGTTNTGELFF.

The chain joins TRBV5-1 to TRBJ1-1; D is possibly TRBD1 (5 bases). V was cut by 1 base and J by 3 bases, with 10 bases left in between. This CDR3 spans 14 amino acids. Germline CDR1 SGHRS, CDR2 YFSETQ. The chain's CDR3 is CASSLTGTYTEAFF. The CDR3 DNA follows: TGCGCCAGCAGCTTGACAGGTACCTACACTGAAGCTTTCTTT.

The chain carries TRBV2 and TRBJ2-3, with 12 positions matching TRBD2. Germline loops: CDR1 SNHLY, CDR2 FYNNEI. The CDR3 runs to 17 residues. The V gene end was trimmed by 6 bases and the J gene end by 0 bases; junction bases not matched to a gene: 7. The CDR3 region is CASSYGTSGRSTDTQYF. CDR3 nucleotide sequence: TGTGCCAGCAGCTACGGGACTAGCGGGCGCAGCACAGATACGCAGTATTTT.

The chain uses TRBV5-4 and TRBJ2-3, with 8 bases that match TRBD2. The CDR3 totals 16 residues. The V and J ends lost 0 bases and 5 bases, in that order; junction bases with no gene match: 8. Germline CDR1 reads SGHNT; CDR2 reads YYREEE (reference sequence). The CDR3, as DNA: TGTGCCAGCAGCTTGGTGCCAGCGGGAGTTCAAGATACGCAGTATTTT. Translated, it gives CASSLVPAGVQDTQYF.

V usage is TRBV30 and J usage is TRBJ2-3, with TRBD1 matching 7 bases. Germline V gene sequence: CDR1 GTSNPN, CDR2 SVGIG (reference sequence). This CDR3 has 12 amino acids. After removal of 2 bases from V and 7 bases from J, the junction contained 3 bases not matched to a gene. This CDR3 reads CAWSPGGNTQYF. CDR3 sequence (DNA): TGTGCCTGGAGTCCAGGGGGAAATACGCAGTATTTT.

This clone was found once. This chain joins TRBV6-5 and TRBJ1-1, with 9 positions matching TRBD1. The CDR3 consists of 16 residues. J was trimmed by 6 bases and V by 0 bases; bases with no gene match: 8. From germline, CDR1 is MNHEY and CDR2 SVGAGI. CDR3 residues: CASSYSRDRAFPEAFF. The CDR3 DNA reads TGTGCCAGCAGTTACTCGCGGGACAGGGCATTCCCTGAAGCTTTCTTT.

The chain uses TRBV5-6 and TRBJ1-4; 7 bases fit TRBD1. The length of the CDR3 is 14 residues. Germline V lookup: CDR1 SGHDT, CDR2 YYEEEE. V lost 4 bases, J lost 8 bases, and 8 bases stayed unmatched. In DNA form, the CDR3 reads TGTGCCAGCAGCCCCAGGGGGATCGGGGAAAAACTGTTTTTT. Translating gives CASSPRGIGEKLFF.

Here the CDR3 reads CASSPQLANTGELFF. CDR3 bases: TGTGCCAGCAGCCCCCAACTAGCAAACACCGGGGAGCTGTTTTTT. The chain uses TRBV7-9 and TRBJ2-2, with D possibly being TRBD2 (6 bases). Germline V CDR1 and CDR2: SEHNR, FQNEAQ (reference sequence). Trimming left V 5 bases short and J 2 bases short, with 12 bases between. This CDR3 comprises 15 residues.

The chain couples TRBV7-2 to TRBJ1-5, with TRBD1 matching 8 bases. Germline assignment: CDR1 SGHTA and CDR2 FQGNSA. The CDR3 contains 14 residues. With 4 bases clipped from V and 9 bases from J, the junction kept 8 bases outside the gene matches. CDR3 bases: TGTGCCAGCAGCTCAGACAGGGGACATCTGCCCCAGCATTTT. Amino acid sequence: CASSSDRGHLPQHF.

This clone was detected a few times. The chain couples TRBV2 to TRBJ1-4; D possibly corresponds to TRBD1 (6 bases). CDR3 length: 18 residues. Germline V gene sequence: CDR1 SNHLY, CDR2 FYNNEI. The V end lost 4 bases, the J end lost 7 bases, and 25 bases lay between the germline ends. The CDR3 DNA follows: TGTGCCAGCAGTGCGGGACTCATACAGGGAGGGCCGGGTGAAAAACTGTTTTTT. Translated, it gives CASSAGLIQGGPGEKLFF.

The J gene is TRBJ1-2, the V gene TRBV7-9; 8 bases match TRBD1. V shed 3 bases, J shed 3 bases, and the junction held 3 bases outside the gene matches. Germline V gene lookup returns CDR1 SEHNR and CDR2 FQNEAQ (reference sequence). CDR3 size: 14 residues. The CDR3: CASSLNRGDYGYTF. DNA of the CDR3: TGTGCCAGCAGCTTGAACAGGGGGGACTATGGCTACACCTTC.

This rearrangement joins TRBV19 to TRBJ1-5; a possible D gene is TRBD1 (5 bases). The V gene lost 0 bases and the J gene lost 6 bases, with 12 bases spanning the gap. Germline V lookup: CDR1 LNHDA, CDR2 SQIVND (reference sequence). The CDR3 is made up of 15 amino acids. CDR3 DNA: TGTGCCAGTAGTATAGATGGGCAGGGTGGTCAGCCCCAGCATTTT. Its translation: CASSIDGQGGQPQHF.

The chain couples TRBV20-1 to TRBJ1-3, with D hard to call. CDR3 size: 11 residues. Germline lookup yields CDR1 DFQATT and CDR2 SNEGSKA (reference sequence). V lost 6 bases and J lost 4, with 7 bases in between. CDR3 nucleotide sequence: TGCAGTGCAAGGCGGGGAAACACCATATATTTT. Residues: CSARRGNTIYF.

The chain carries TRBV20-1 and TRBJ1-2; a possible D gene is TRBD1 (5 bases). The CDR3 has 15 residues. With 3 bases removed from V and 3 bases from J, the gap between germline ends came to 17 bases. Per the germline V gene, CDR1 is DFQATT and CDR2 is SNEGSKA (reference sequence). CDR3 coding DNA: TGCAGTGCTAGTGGGACTGCGGGGACCTACTATGGCTACACCTTC. Amino acid sequence: CSASGTAGTYYGYTF.